Listed here are 6 T cell receptor beta chains from one sample, sequenced in a study of blood T cell repertoires in COVID-19 (dated by TCRdb to the early 2020s). The library was generated by the immunoSEQ multiplex PCR assay. TCRdb carries this immuneACCESS record with in-frame sequences only. Its versions omit some clonotypes, under half of them owing to an unresolved V gene in the studies checked, with the rest unexplained. The sample data list about 220,000 clones, and 80% to 85% of these were observed just once. Jointly, the top ten make up 2.3% of the sample. Material: peripheral blood. The receptors were sampled from a woman in her sixties with acute or convalescent COVID-19.

J is TRBJ1-1 and V is TRBV6-5; D ambiguous. This CDR3 comprises 14 residues. V lost 5 bases and J 4 bases, leaving 14 bases between the germline ends. Per the germline V gene, CDR1 is MNHEY and CDR2 is SVGAGI. CDR3 region: CASSPDTMGTEAFF. The CDR3 region has the DNA TGTGCCAGCAGTCCTGACACCATGGGCACTGAAGCTTTCTTT.

In this sample, this clone turned up once. V and J are TRBV2 and TRBJ2-1; 7 nucleotides line up with TRBD1. V shed 6 bases, J shed 8 bases, and the junction held 7 bases outside the gene matches. This CDR3 is 13 amino acids long. The germline V gene encodes CDR1 SNHLY and CDR2 FYNNEI. The CDR3 nucleotides are TGTGCCAGCAGGAAGGGGGCGCAGGATGAGCAGTTCTTC. Encoded protein: CASRKGAQDEQFF.

The CDR3 DNA reads as TGTGCCAGCAGCCCCCCGGGACTAGCGGGGGGAGAGACCCAGTACTTC. Amino acids: CASSPPGLAGGETQYF. The V and J genes are TRBV7-2 and TRBJ2-5, with 15 bases matching TRBD2. J lost 4 bases, V lost 5 bases, and 5 bases had no gene match. The CDR3 length is 16 residues. Germline CDR1 SGHTA, CDR2 FQGNSA. Full variable domain (outside the CDR3, taken from reference TRBV7-2 and TRBJ2-5): GAGVSQSPSNKVTEKGKDVELRCDPISGHTALYWYRQSLGQGLEFLIYFQGNSAPDKSGLPSDRFSAERTGGSVSTLTIQRTQQEDSAVYLCASSPPGLAGGETQYFGPGTRLLVL.

The chain recombines TRBV7-2 with TRBJ1-1; D unclear. CDR1 is SGHTA, CDR2 FQGNSA, per germline. V lost 1 base and J lost 1, with 4 bases in between. The CDR3 runs 13 residues. The CDR3 DNA is TGTGCCAGCAGCTTAGAAGCGAACACTGAAGCTTTCTTT. Amino acids: CASSLEANTEAFF.

CDR3 amino acids: CASSFGQTNTEAFF. The CDR3 DNA reads as TGTGCCAGCAGCTTCGGACAAACGAACACTGAAGCTTTCTTT. This chain joins TRBV5-6 and TRBJ1-1; the D gene is possibly TRBD1 (5 bases). The CDR3 totals 14 residues. Deletions cut 2 bases from V and 1 base from J, with 9 bases between. Germline CDR1 and CDR2: SGHDT and YYEEEE. The complete variable domain, with remaining parts taken from reference TRBV5-6 and TRBJ1-1, reads DAGVTQSPTHLIKTRGQQVTLRCSPKSGHDTVSWYQQALGQGPQFIFQYYEEEERQRGNFPDRFSGHQFPNYSSELNVNALLLGDSALYLCASSFGQTNTEAFFGQGTRLTVV.

The gene calls are TRBV2 and TRBJ2-3; TRBD2 matches 7 bases. Germline loops: CDR1 SNHLY, CDR2 FYNNEI. V lost 9 bases to trimming and J lost 0 bases; unmatched junction nucleotides: 6. The CDR3 extends over 14 amino acids. This CDR3 is CASQRGGSTDTQYF. CDR3 nucleotides: TGTGCCAGTCAGCGGGGCGGGAGCACAGATACGCAGTATTTT.